Below, 10 T cell receptor beta chains from the same sample are listed, as sequenced in a study of T-cell memory formation after mild COVID-19. Each CDR3 protein is one row after TCRdb ran MiXCR on the 5' RACE reads. Among more than 150,000 distinct CDR3 sequences listed, approximately 18% were seen once. The specimen sequenced was PBMCs or a T cell subset sorted from them (not recorded which). These receptors were taken from a man aged 18 to 29 who had mild COVID-19 (a few samples of this study predate the infection). Cell type and time point are not known.

The chain couples TRBV6-6 to TRBJ1-5; no clear D gene. This CDR3 contains 15 residues. V lost 2 bases to trimming and J lost 2 bases, with 10 bases between them. Germline loops: CDR1 MNHNY, CDR2 SVGAGI (reference sequence). CDR3 sequence (DNA): TGTGCCAGCAGTTACACGGGAGAGGGCAATCAGCCCCAGCATTTT. Its translation: CASSYTGEGNQPQHF.

The sample holds a few counts of this clonotype. The chain joins TRBV20-1 to TRBJ1-4; D not resolved. The CDR3 has 13 residues. CDR1 and CDR2 from the germline V gene are DFQATT and SNEGSKA (reference sequence). Deletions cut 0 bases from V and 5 bases from J, with 7 bases between. The CDR3 loop reads CSAREAANEKLFF. As DNA, the CDR3 is TGCAGTGCTAGAGAGGCAGCAAATGAAAAACTGTTTTTT.

The chain joins TRBV7-9 to TRBJ2-3; D perhaps matches TRBD1 (5 bases). Trimming removed 11 bases from V and 7 bases from J, with 19 bases in between. This CDR3 spans 13 amino acids. Germline V gene lookup returns CDR1 SEHNR and CDR2 FQNEAQ (reference sequence). CDR3: CAPEGRVGYTQYF. CDR3 nucleotides: TGTGCCCCCGAAGGCAGGGTCGGATATACGCAGTATTTT. Drawing the rest from reference TRBV7-9 and TRBJ2-3, the complete variable domain is DTGVSQNPRHKITKRGQNVTFRCDPISEHNRLYWYRQTLGQGPEFLTYFQNEAQLEKSRLLSDRFSAERPKGSFSTLEIQRTEQGDSAMYLCAPEGRVGYTQYFGPGTRLTVL.

The chain links TRBV7-2 to TRBJ2-3, with D uncertain. From germline, CDR1 is SGHTA and CDR2 FQGNSA. The CDR3 spans 14 residues. V lost 5 bases to trimming and J lost 3 bases, with 12 bases between them. The CDR3 DNA follows: TGTGCCAGCAGCCCCACCCAGGTGACAGATACGCAGTATTTT. Translated: CASSPTQVTDTQYF. Combining the CDR3 with reference TRBV7-2 and TRBJ2-3 gives the whole variable domain GAGVSQSPSNKVTEKGKDVELRCDPISGHTALYWYRQSLGQGLEFLIYFQGNSAPDKSGLPSDRFSAERTGGSVSTLTIQRTQQEDSAVYLCASSPTQVTDTQYFGPGTRLTVL.

The V and J genes are TRBV7-2 and TRBJ1-1; D ambiguous. The CDR3 loop spans 14 amino acids. In germline, CDR1 is SGHTA, CDR2 FQGNSA. Trimming removed 3 bases at V and 4 bases at J, with 12 bases between. CDR3 DNA sequence: TGTGCCAGCAGCTTCTCGGAGGTGGGCACTGAAGCTTTCTTT. Encoded protein: CASSFSEVGTEAFF.

This clonotype was detected many times. V and J are TRBV7-9 and TRBJ1-5; D gene unclear. The CDR3 is made up of 17 amino acids. V was trimmed by 5 bases and J by 0 bases, leaving 17 bases between them. CDR1 is SEHNR, CDR2 FQNEAQ, per germline (reference sequence). The CDR3 DNA is TGTGCCAGCAGCACCGGAGCCCCGCTCGTTAGCAATCAGCCCCAGCATTTT. Its translation: CASSTGAPLVSNQPQHF.

The chain carries TRBV10-3 and TRBJ1-5; weak D call: TRBD1 (6 bases). The CDR3 loop spans 16 amino acids. Germline V CDR1 and CDR2: ENHRY, SYGVKD. V was trimmed by 1 base and J by 4 bases, leaving 14 bases between them. This CDR3 is CAISEFLEGGNQPQHF. In DNA, the CDR3 is TGTGCCATCAGTGAGTTCCTGGAAGGGGGGAATCAGCCCCAGCATTTT.

The rearrangement joins TRBV7-9 to TRBJ1-6; D remains ambiguous. Trimming took off 3 bases at V and 8 bases at J, with 5 bases between the two ends. Per the germline V gene, CDR1 is SEHNR and CDR2 is FQNEAQ (reference sequence). CDR3 length: 12 amino acids. CDR3 in DNA: TGTGCCAGCAGCTTCCCCGATTCACCCCTCCACTTT. Amino acids: CASSFPDSPLHF.

The chain has TRBV9 and TRBJ2-1; TRBD2 matches at 13 bases. Germline CDR1 is SGDLS and CDR2 is YYNGEE. There are 16 residues in the CDR3. V was clipped by 0 bases and J by 8 bases; unmatched bases: 5. The CDR3 spells CASSVGGTSGVYEQFF. The DNA of the CDR3 is TGTGCCAGCAGCGTAGGGGGGACTAGCGGGGTCTATGAGCAGTTCTTC.

This clonotype has only a few counts. V and J are TRBV3-1 and TRBJ1-1; no firm D call. V lost 0 bases and J lost 8, with 10 bases in between. CDR1 is LGHDT, CDR2 YNNKEL, per germline (reference sequence). This CDR3 contains 13 residues. CDR3 DNA: TGTGCCAGCAGCCAAGATCTTGGGAACGAAGCTTTCTTT. It encodes CASSQDLGNEAFF.